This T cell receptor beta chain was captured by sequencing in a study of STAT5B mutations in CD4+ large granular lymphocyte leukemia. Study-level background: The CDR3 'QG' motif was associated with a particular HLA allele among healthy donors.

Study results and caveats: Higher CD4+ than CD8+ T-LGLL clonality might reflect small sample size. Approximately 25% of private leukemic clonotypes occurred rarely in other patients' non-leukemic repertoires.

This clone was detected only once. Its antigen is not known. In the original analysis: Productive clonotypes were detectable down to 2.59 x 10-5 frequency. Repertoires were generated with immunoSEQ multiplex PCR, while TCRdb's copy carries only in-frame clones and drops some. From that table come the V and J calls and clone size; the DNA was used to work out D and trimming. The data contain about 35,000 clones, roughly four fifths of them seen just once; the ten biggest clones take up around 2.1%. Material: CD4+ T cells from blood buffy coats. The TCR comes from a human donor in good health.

The CDR3 coding sequence is TGTGCCAGTAGTAAAGGGGGGACCTCCTACGAGCAGTACTTC. As protein: CASSKGGTSYEQYF. The V and J genes are TRBV19 and TRBJ2-7; D possibly uses TRBD1 or TRBD2 (6 bases each). V dropped 4 bases and J dropped 0 bases, with 10 bases sitting between them. Germline CDR1 reads LNHDA; CDR2 reads SQIVND (reference sequence). The CDR3 extends over 14 amino acids.